The clone carrying this T cell receptor (beta chain) was detected many times. Antigen specificity is unknown. As for time point: longitudinal time-point 1 (baseline). The data originate from a study of neurological immune-mediated disorders. The study's findings and limits: The level of TCR clonal expansion was highest in patients with HTLV-1-associated myelopathy and lowest in multiple sclerosis, where it fell below the level seen in healthy controls.

V lost 7 bases to trimming and J lost 1 base, with 17 bases between them. Germline loops: CDR1 SGHRS, CDR2 YFSETQ. This CDR3 comprises 15 residues. TCRdb processed the 5' RACE reads anew with MiXCR; each CDR3 protein has one entry. The sample gives some 49,000 distinct CDR3 sequences, 9% to 10% of which show up once; about 1.5% is in the top ten. V usage is TRBV5-1 and J usage is TRBJ1-1, with D tentatively TRBD1 (6 bases). The TCR originated in a woman between 35 and 50 years old in good health. Sequenced: PBMCs. This CDR3 is CASRDGGAKNTEAFF. Written as DNA, the CDR3 is TGCGCCAGCCGAGACGGGGGGGCGAAGAACACTGAAGCTTTCTTT.